This entry is about one T cell receptor beta chain. The antigen is not known. TCRdb re-analysed the 5' RACE reads in MiXCR, keeping a single row per CDR3 protein. Here the sample spans a few hundred thousand distinct CDR3 sequences, over 8.5% being singletons. Trimming at V came to 11 bases and at J to 2 bases, leaving 18 bases not matched to a gene. Germline V gene lookup returns CDR1 SGHTA and CDR2 FQGTGA. The CDR3 is 18 amino acids. These data originate in a study of identical twins. Findings and limits, study-wide: While abundant cord blood beta clonotypes carried fewer insertions, memory repertoires showed no such pattern. Out-of-frame alpha sequences that twins shared showed excess low generation probability. The conclusions drew on cross-sectional statistical analysis instead of tracking the same donors. Models predicted less out-of-frame TCR alpha sharing in monozygotic twins than was found.

The data were also submitted as part of a second study, on yellow fever vaccine responses in identical twins.

Sequencing was performed on PBMCs. The clonotype originates from a woman under 30 in good health. V usage is TRBV7-3 and J usage is TRBJ1-2; TRBD1 matches at 12 bases. Written as DNA, the CDR3 is TGTGCCTGCTGTTTCCTTCGCCCCGGGACAGGGGGCAACTATGGCTACACCTTC. This gives the protein CACCFLRPGTGGNYGYTF.